The rows below give T cell receptor beta chains drawn from one sample of a study of CD8+ T cells in alopecia areata. Libraries were prepared by immunoSEQ multiplex PCR; TCRdb keeps only in-frame clonotypes and omits some of them. The data contain approximately 280,000 clones, 58% of them singletons. Here the sequenced sample was CD4+ T cells sorted from blood, taken at week 24, from a patient treated with tofacitinib. These receptors were obtained from a human donor with alopecia areata. The CDR3 runs from the conserved cysteine through the conserved F or W. D genes are given only for firm matches. The listing skips clone size in some rows; elsewhere it reads once, few, many or a size class.

j_call | d_call | v_call | clone_size | cdr3_nt | cdr3_aa
TRBJ1-6 | NA | TRBV27 | NA | TGTGCCAGCAGTTTCTATACGGATTCACCCCTCCACTTT | CASSFYTDSPLHF
TRBJ1-2 | NA | TRBV4-1 | NA | TGCGCCAGCAGCCGCCGGGACGGCGGTGGCTACACCTTC | CASSRRDGGGYTF
TRBJ2-7 | NA | TRBV29-1 | few | TGCAGCGTCAGACTTAGGTCCTACGAGCAGTACTTC | CSVRLRSYEQYF
TRBJ2-1 | NA | TRBV7-2 | NA | TGTGCCAGCAGCTTATGGGACTCAGCCCCGGGGGAGCAGTTCTTC | CASSLWDSAPGEQFF
TRBJ1-5 | NA | TRBV5-6 | NA | TGTGCCAGCTCTACAGGGTTCAATCAGCCCCAGCATTTT | CASSTGFNQPQHF
TRBJ2-3 | TRBD2 | TRBV7-3 | NA | TGTGCCAGCAGCCGGTGGAGCGGGGGGTTAACAGATACGCAGTATTTT | CASSRWSGGLTDTQYF
TRBJ2-5 | NA | TRBV25-1 | NA | TGTGCCAGCAGTTACTACTCGGGAGAGACCCAGTACTTC | CASSYYSGETQYF
TRBJ2-7 | NA | TRBV28 | few | TGTGCCAGCAGTGCCGGACACCCCTACGAGCAGTACTTC | CASSAGHPYEQYF
TRBJ1-1 | NA | TRBV29-1 | NA | TGCAGCGTTGAACGGGGCATGAACACTGAAGCTTTCTTT | CSVERGMNTEAFF
TRBJ2-7 | NA | TRBV23-1 | NA | TGCGCCAGCACCCCGGGCAGGTACGAGCAGTACTTC | CASTPGRYEQYF
TRBJ2-2 | NA | TRBV6-1 | NA | TGTGCCGCTACATTGGGGGGAGGCACCGGGGAGCTGTTTTTT | CAATLGGGTGELFF
TRBJ2-7 | NA | TRBV6-5 | NA | TGTGCCAGCAGTTACTCGAAGGGGATCTACGAGCAGTACTTC | CASSYSKGIYEQYF
TRBJ1-2 | TRBD1 | TRBV2 | NA | TGTGCCAGCAGTCCAGGGGGTTCGGGCTACACCTTC | CASSPGGSGYTF